Below, 8 T cell receptor beta chains from the same sample are listed, as sequenced in a study of spatial heterogeneity in lung cancer. TCRdb ran MiXCR on the 5' RACE reads and lists one entry per CDR3 protein. This repertoire shows roughly 38,000 distinct CDR3 sequences, 3.1% found once; its top ten account for roughly 40%. Time point denoted: sample taken at primary tumor resection. This sample comprised normal lung tissue next to the tumor, obtained at surgery. Every receptor here comes from a male donor with early-stage non-small cell lung cancer.

This clonotype occurred a few times. V usage is TRBV20-1 and J usage is TRBJ2-1; 13 positions agree with TRBD2. The J segment lost 3 bases and the V segment lost 4 bases, leaving 6 bases of the junction unmatched. The CDR3 extends over 16 amino acids. Germline-derived CDR1 and CDR2 are DFQATT and SNEGSKA (reference sequence). CDR3 sequence: CSATGLAGRGYNEQFF. The CDR3 DNA sequence: TGCAGTGCTACGGGACTAGCGGGAAGGGGCTACAATGAGCAGTTCTTC.

As regards this clonotype: A much larger clone sits a single nucleotide away, making a read error possible. The chain recombines TRBV29-1 with TRBJ1-4; no clear D gene. CDR3 length: 14 amino acids. CDR1 and CDR2 (germline): SQVTM, ANQGSEA. In DNA form, the CDR3 reads TGCAGCGTTGATCCGATTGCAACTAATAAAAAACTGTTTTTT. Translation: CSVDPIATNKKLFF.

This clonotype came up many times. This sequence joins TRBV3-1 and TRBJ1-3; D remains unclear. The CDR3 sequence is 17 residues long. CDR1 is LGHDT and CDR2 is YNNKEL in the germline V gene (reference sequence). Trimming stripped 0 bases from V and 2 bases from J, with 14 bases between. The CDR3 loop reads CASSQDPVGSTGNTIYF. The CDR3 coding sequence is TGTGCCAGCAGCCAAGATCCTGTGGGGAGTACTGGAAACACCATATATTTT.

Many counts were recorded for this clonotype. This chain links TRBV7-3 with TRBJ2-7; perhaps TRBD1 as D (5 bases). CDR1 and CDR2 from the germline V gene are SGHTA and FQGTGA. Deletions cut 5 bases from V and 3 bases from J, with 20 bases between. The CDR3 totals 16 residues. The CDR3 sequence is CASSPSAGQGIYEQYF. The CDR3 bases are TGTGCCAGCAGCCCCTCGGCAGGGCAGGGAATCTACGAGCAGTACTTC.

This clonotype was detected many times. In nucleotides, the CDR3 is TGTGCCAGCAATTCGAGGTCGGTTTCAATAGAGACCCAGTACTTC. Its protein product is CASNSRSVSIETQYF. The V call is TRBV12-3 or TRBV12-4, the J call TRBJ2-5, with D uncertain. Trimming took 7 bases from V and 4 from J, leaving 19 bases between them. This CDR3 has 15 amino acids.

This clonotype was seen at least ten times. The CDR3 DNA reads as TGTGCCAGCAGTTTTGGACTAATGAACACTGAAGCTTTCTTT. This translates into CASSFGLMNTEAFF. The chain employs TRBV12-3 or TRBV12-4 and TRBJ1-1; D is undetermined. This CDR3 is built from 14 residues. Trimming pared 3 bases from V and 0 bases from J, leaving 8 bases between.

This clonotype was observed at least ten times. The J gene is TRBJ2-1, the V gene TRBV2; D perhaps matches TRBD2 (5 bases). V shed 3 bases and J shed 3 bases, with 12 bases lying between them. Germline V gene sequence: CDR1 SNHLY, CDR2 FYNNEI. This CDR3 has 15 residues. The CDR3, as DNA: TGTGCCAGCAGTGATAGAGGCGGGTACTACAATGAGCAGTTCTTC. This sequence encodes CASSDRGGYYNEQFF.

This clonotype came up many times. This rearrangement joins TRBV27 to TRBJ2-3, with D possibly matching TRBD2 (6 bases). The germline V gene has CDR1 MNHEY and CDR2 SMNVEV (reference sequence). The length of the CDR3 is 16 residues. The ends were cut back, 5 bases at V and 0 bases at J, with 15 bases in the middle. DNA for the CDR3: TGTGCCAGCAGTCCGGGACTTTTAACTAGCACAGATACGCAGTATTTT. It specifies CASSPGLLTSTDTQYF.